A selection of T cell receptor beta chains follows, all from one sample in a study of T cells in Graves' hyperthyroidism and ophthalmopathy. One entry per CDR3 protein, called by TCRdb with MiXCR from the multiplex PCR reads. The sample consists of about 560,000 distinct CDR3 sequences, over 15% of them appearing once. Input material: blood. The receptors shown here come from a woman aged 18-29 years with Graves' hyperthyroidism. The CDR3 runs from the conserved cysteine through the conserved F or W. Fields, in order: CDR3 length, V gene, clone size, J gene, D gene, CDR3 protein, CDR3 DNA. A D gene is named only where the DNA matches it firmly. Size tells how often a clone was seen (once, few, many) or the class of an expanded clone, and some rows leave it out.

15	TRBV20-1	.	TRBJ2-7	TRBD2	CSALKGGTSGIEQYF	TGCAGTGCTTTGAAGGGGGGGACTAGCGGGATCGAGCAGTACTTC
13	TRBV3-1	few	TRBJ2-1	TRBD2	CASRSRGGVEQFF	TGTGCCAGCAGATCTCGGGGGGGCGTTGAGCAGTTCTTC
13	TRBV11-3	many	TRBJ2-1	.	CASSGGVSDEQFF	TGTGCCAGCAGCGGCGGAGTGTCGGATGAGCAGTTCTTC
17	TRBV6-1	few	TRBJ2-2	TRBD2	CASWGGRLASNTGELFF	TGTGCCAGCTGGGGGGGAAGACTAGCGTCGAACACCGGGGAGCTGTTTTTT
15	TRBV12-3/TRBV12-4	many	TRBJ2-7	.	CASSLAGAHESEQYF	TGTGCCAGCAGTTTAGCAGGGGCCCACGAGTCCGAGCAGTACTTC
16	TRBV10-3	many	TRBJ2-3	TRBD2	CAISVLSGSPTDTQYF	TGTGCCATCAGTGTTCTGAGCGGGAGTCCAACAGATACGCAGTATTTT
19	TRBV28	.	TRBJ2-7	.	CASSPYPGAPGRRTYEQYF	TGTGCCAGCAGTCCATATCCGGGCGCGCCGGGACGGAGGACATACGAGCAGTACTTC
17	TRBV3-1	.	TRBJ2-1	.	CASSQDTAGPVYNEQFF	TGTGCCAGCAGCCAAGATACGGCGGGGCCCGTTTACAATGAGCAGTTCTTC
13	TRBV15	few	TRBJ2-7	TRBD1	CATRGQGGYEQYF	TGTGCCACCAGAGGACAGGGGGGATACGAGCAGTACTTC
14	TRBV15	.	TRBJ1-2	.	CATSRSTANYGYTF	TGTGCCACCAGCAGATCGACAGCTAACTATGGCTACACCTTC
15	TRBV19	.	TRBJ2-4	.	CASSIEEGAKNIQYF	TGTGCCAGTAGTATAGAGGAAGGGGCCAAAAACATTCAGTACTTC
15	TRBV12-3/TRBV12-4	many	TRBJ1-1	.	CASSSPGHPNTEAFF	TGTGCCAGCAGTTCCCCGGGACACCCGAACACTGAAGCTTTCTTT
14	TRBV11-2	many	TRBJ2-5	.	CASSLKTGPQTQYF	TGTGCCAGCAGTTTAAAAACAGGCCCCCAGACCCAGTACTTC
12	TRBV6-2/TRBV6-3	.	TRBJ2-3	.	CASSATIGTQYF	TGTGCCAGCAGTGCTACGATCGGTACGCAGTATTTT
16	TRBV20-1	.	TRBJ2-2	TRBD2	CSARRTGTSGTGELFF	TGCAGTGCTAGACGAACCGGGACTAGCGGTACCGGGGAGCTGTTTTTT
16	TRBV3-1	.	TRBJ2-7	.	CASSPDSAGRGYEQYF	TGTGCCAGCAGCCCCGACTCGGCAGGGAGGGGGTACGAGCAGTACTTC
12	TRBV30	many	TRBJ2-7	.	CAWGRPVYEQYF	TGTGCCTGGGGCCGGCCAGTTTACGAGCAGTACTTC
15	TRBV2	.	TRBJ2-7	.	CASSGQGRSGYEQYF	TGTGCCAGCAGTGGCCAGGGGCGTTCTGGGTACGAGCAGTACTTC
13	TRBV7-8	many	TRBJ2-5	.	CATRPQGQETQYF	TGTGCCACCCGACCCCAGGGGCAAGAGACCCAGTACTTC
15	TRBV6-4	few	TRBJ2-1	TRBD2	CASSDSTSGSNEQFF	TGTGCCAGCAGTGACTCTACTAGCGGGAGCAATGAGCAGTTCTTC
13	TRBV7-6	many	TRBJ2-5	.	CASRPRERETQYF	TGTGCCAGCAGGCCCAGGGAGAGAGAGACCCAGTACTTC
11	TRBV12-3/TRBV12-4	few	TRBJ1-1	.	CASSLGGIAFF	TGTGCCAGCAGTTTAGGGGGGATAGCTTTCTTT
16	TRBV9	many	TRBJ2-5	TRBD2	CASSVGSGRASETQYF	TGTGCCAGCAGCGTAGGTAGCGGGAGGGCCTCAGAGACCCAGTACTTC
15	TRBV6-2/TRBV6-3	once	TRBJ1-5	TRBD1	CASSLQGLRNQPQHF	TGTGCCAGCAGCTTACAGGGGCTACGCAATCAGCCCCAGCATTTT
15	TRBV15	many	TRBJ2-1	.	CATSREGEMLNEQFF	TGTGCCACCAGCAGGGAGGGGGAGATGTTGAATGAGCAGTTCTTC
17	TRBV7-7	many	TRBJ2-5	TRBD2	CASSWGLAGASIGTQYF	TGTGCCAGCAGCTGGGGACTAGCGGGAGCATCGATAGGGACCCAGTACTTC
14	TRBV6-2/TRBV6-3	many	TRBJ1-1	TRBD1	CASSRTGENTEAFF	TGTGCCAGCAGTCGGACAGGAGAGAACACTGAAGCTTTCTTT